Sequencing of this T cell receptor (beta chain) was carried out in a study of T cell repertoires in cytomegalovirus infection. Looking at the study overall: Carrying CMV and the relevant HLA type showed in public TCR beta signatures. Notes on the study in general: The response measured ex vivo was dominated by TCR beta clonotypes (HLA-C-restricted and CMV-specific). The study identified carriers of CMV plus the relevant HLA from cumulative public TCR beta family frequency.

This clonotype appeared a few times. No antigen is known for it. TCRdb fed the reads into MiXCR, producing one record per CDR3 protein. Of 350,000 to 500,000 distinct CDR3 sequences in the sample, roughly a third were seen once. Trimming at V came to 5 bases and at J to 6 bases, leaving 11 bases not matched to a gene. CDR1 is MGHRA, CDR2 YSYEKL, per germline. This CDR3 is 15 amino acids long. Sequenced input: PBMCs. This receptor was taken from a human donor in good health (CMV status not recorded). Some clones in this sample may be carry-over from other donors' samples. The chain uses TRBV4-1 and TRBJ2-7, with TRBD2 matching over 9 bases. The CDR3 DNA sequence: TGCGCCAGCAGCGGGACGGGGCTAGCGGGGAGCGAGCAGTACTTC. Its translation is CASSGTGLAGSEQYF.